These T cell receptor beta chains were read from a single sample in a study of Ad26.COV2.S vaccination and SARS-CoV-2 variants. Produced via immunoSEQ multiplex PCR; TCRdb's table is partial and in-frame only. The repertoire holds 330,000 or so clones, approximately 87% seen once, with around 5.5% in the top ten. The sequences come from peripheral blood, collected in a trial of Ad26.COV2.S vaccine versus placebo. The receptors derive from a person aged 18-65 years who received the Ad26.COV2.S COVID-19 vaccine or a placebo. Both conserved end residues are part of each CDR3. D genes are given only for firm matches. Not every row has a clone size; where given, it reads once, few, many or a size class.

v_gene: TRBV6-5
abundance: .
j_gene: TRBJ1-1
d_gene: .
CDR3nt: TGTGCCAGCAGTTACGACTGGAGGACACTGAACACTGAAGCTTTCTTT
CDR3aa: CASSYDWRTLNTEAFF

v_gene: TRBV7-9
abundance: few
j_gene: TRBJ1-4
d_gene: .
CDR3nt: TGTGCCAGCAGCTTTAATCCGGCCTCAACTAATGAAAAACTGTTTTTT
CDR3aa: CASSFNPASTNEKLFF

v_gene: TRBV10-3
abundance: .
j_gene: TRBJ1-1
d_gene: .
CDR3nt: TGTGCCATCAGTGACCCCGGACAGCTGAACACTGAAGCTTTCTTT
CDR3aa: CAISDPGQLNTEAFF

v_gene: TRBV6-1
abundance: .
j_gene: TRBJ1-1
d_gene: .
CDR3nt: TGTGCCAGCAGTGCTACCGCCCGGGCCTTAGACACTGAAGCTTTCTTT
CDR3aa: CASSATARALDTEAFF

v_gene: TRBV19
abundance: .
j_gene: TRBJ2-7
d_gene: .
CDR3nt: TGTGCCAGTAGGACAACGGGGAGAACCTACGAGCAGTACTTC
CDR3aa: CASRTTGRTYEQYF

v_gene: TRBV3-1/TRBV3-2
abundance: .
j_gene: TRBJ1-2
d_gene: .
CDR3nt: TGTGCCAGCAGCCAAGAACAGGGTAGCCATGGCTACACCTTC
CDR3aa: CASSQEQGSHGYTF

v_gene: TRBV19
abundance: once
j_gene: TRBJ2-2
d_gene: .
CDR3nt: TGTGCCAGTAGAGCCCAGGGCTCCGGGGAGCTGTTTTTT
CDR3aa: CASRAQGSGELFF

v_gene: TRBV12-5
abundance: .
j_gene: TRBJ2-2
d_gene: TRBD1
CDR3nt: TGTGCTAGTGGTTTGCCGGGACAGAAGAACACCGGGGAGCTGTTTTTT
CDR3aa: CASGLPGQKNTGELFF

v_gene: TRBV6-5
abundance: .
j_gene: TRBJ2-3
d_gene: .
CDR3nt: TGTGCCAGCAGTTACTCGCCCGACTTTACCACGCAGTATTTT
CDR3aa: CASSYSPDFTTQYF

v_gene: TRBV10-3
abundance: .
j_gene: TRBJ1-2
d_gene: .
CDR3nt: TGTGCCATCAGTGAGGATGGTGGGACGGGCCCCTATGGCTACACCTTC
CDR3aa: CAISEDGGTGPYGYTF

v_gene: TRBV27
abundance: .
j_gene: TRBJ2-7
d_gene: .
CDR3nt: TGTGCCAGCAGTTCCCACAGGAGGGGCTACGAGCAGTACTTC
CDR3aa: CASSSHRRGYEQYF

v_gene: TRBV7-8
abundance: .
j_gene: TRBJ1-2
d_gene: .
CDR3nt: TGTGCCAGCAGCTTTGAACAGGACTATGGCTACACCTTC
CDR3aa: CASSFEQDYGYTF

v_gene: TRBV2
abundance: .
j_gene: TRBJ1-1
d_gene: .
CDR3nt: TGTGCCAGCAGTGAAGGCCCAGGGGTGAACACTGAAGCTTTCTTT
CDR3aa: CASSEGPGVNTEAFF

v_gene: TRBV3-1/TRBV3-2
abundance: .
j_gene: TRBJ1-1
d_gene: .
CDR3nt: TGTGCCAGCAGCCAAGAGTACGCTGAAGCTTTCTTT
CDR3aa: CASSQEYAEAFF

v_gene: TRBV6-6
abundance: .
j_gene: TRBJ2-1
d_gene: TRBD2
CDR3nt: TGTGCCAGCAATTGGCTAGCGGGGGGGCCTAATGAGCAGTTCTTC
CDR3aa: CASNWLAGGPNEQFF

v_gene: TRBV3-1/TRBV3-2
abundance: .
j_gene: TRBJ1-1
d_gene: .
CDR3nt: TGTGCCAGCAGCCAAGTATCGCGAGGGACTGAAGCTTTCTTT
CDR3aa: CASSQVSRGTEAFF

v_gene: TRBV10-3
abundance: .
j_gene: TRBJ2-1
d_gene: TRBD1
CDR3nt: TGTGCCATCAGTGGGACAGGGGACAATGAGCAGTTCTTC
CDR3aa: CAISGTGDNEQFF

v_gene: TRBV5-4
abundance: .
j_gene: TRBJ1-2
d_gene: .
CDR3nt: TGTGCCAGCAGCTCAAGGGGCCAGGTAACTTTCAAGGACTATGGCTACACCTTC
CDR3aa: CASSSRGQVTFKDYGYTF

v_gene: TRBV25-1
abundance: .
j_gene: TRBJ1-5
d_gene: .
CDR3nt: TGTGCCAGCAGTGATTATAATCAGCCCCAGCATTTT
CDR3aa: CASSDYNQPQHF

v_gene: TRBV7-6
abundance: once
j_gene: TRBJ2-6
d_gene: .
CDR3nt: TGTGCCAGCAGCCTTACAGGGTCGGGTGGGGCCAACGTCCTGACTTTC
CDR3aa: CASSLTGSGGANVLTF

v_gene: TRBV19
abundance: .
j_gene: TRBJ1-1
d_gene: .
CDR3nt: TGTGCCAGTTCCTTAGGTACGAACACTGAAGCTTTCTTT
CDR3aa: CASSLGTNTEAFF

v_gene: TRBV7-3
abundance: .
j_gene: TRBJ2-2
d_gene: TRBD1
CDR3nt: TGTGCCAGCAGCTCCGTCGACAGGGGTCCGAACACCGGGGAGCTGTTTTTT
CDR3aa: CASSSVDRGPNTGELFF

v_gene: TRBV5-6
abundance: once
j_gene: TRBJ2-7
d_gene: .
CDR3nt: TGTGCCAGCAGCTGGACGAGATTCCAGGAGCAGTACTTC
CDR3aa: CASSWTRFQEQYF

v_gene: TRBV7-2
abundance: .
j_gene: TRBJ1-1
d_gene: TRBD1
CDR3nt: TGTGCCAGCAGCTTAGGGGACAGATTAGAAGCTTTCTTT
CDR3aa: CASSLGDRLEAFF

v_gene: TRBV7-9
abundance: .
j_gene: TRBJ1-2
d_gene: TRBD1
CDR3nt: TGTGCCAGCAGCGGAGGGCGGGACAGACACACGATCTATGGCTACACCTTC
CDR3aa: CASSGGRDRHTIYGYTF

v_gene: TRBV9
abundance: .
j_gene: TRBJ1-1
d_gene: .
CDR3nt: TGTGCCAGCAGCGCTACAGAGATGAACACTGAAGCTTTCTTT
CDR3aa: CASSATEMNTEAFF

v_gene: TRBV4-3
abundance: few
j_gene: TRBJ1-6
d_gene: .
CDR3nt: TGCGCCAGCAGCCAAGCGGGAAATAATTCACCCCTCCACTTT
CDR3aa: CASSQAGNNSPLHF

v_gene: TRBV9
abundance: .
j_gene: TRBJ2-2
d_gene: TRBD2
CDR3nt: TGTGCCAGCAGCGTAGGCCTGCGGGAGGGACAAACCACCGGGGAGCTGTTTTTT
CDR3aa: CASSVGLREGQTTGELFF

v_gene: TRBV10-2
abundance: .
j_gene: TRBJ2-7
d_gene: TRBD1
CDR3nt: TGCGCCAGCCGCGACCCCGGGACAGGCTCCGAGCAGTACTTC
CDR3aa: CASRDPGTGSEQYF

v_gene: TRBV4-3
abundance: .
j_gene: TRBJ1-2
d_gene: .
CDR3nt: TGCGCCAGCAGCCAAGGATCCAGGTCTAACTATGGCTACACCTTC
CDR3aa: CASSQGSRSNYGYTF

v_gene: TRBV18
abundance: .
j_gene: TRBJ1-1
d_gene: .
CDR3nt: TGTGCCAGCTCACCAGCAGCATTCAGGGCGGAGGCTTTCTTT
CDR3aa: CASSPAAFRAEAFF

v_gene: TRBV15
abundance: .
j_gene: TRBJ1-1
d_gene: TRBD1
CDR3nt: TGTGCCACCAGCAGGGACAGGAGTGGGGAGGGAGCTTTCTTT
CDR3aa: CATSRDRSGEGAFF

v_gene: TRBV27
abundance: .
j_gene: TRBJ1-1
d_gene: .
CDR3nt: TGTGCCAGCAGGGAGATGAACACTGAAGCTTTCTTT
CDR3aa: CASREMNTEAFF

v_gene: TRBV9
abundance: .
j_gene: TRBJ2-1
d_gene: .
CDR3nt: TGTGCCAGCAGCGGGACGCATGAGCAGTTCTTC
CDR3aa: CASSGTHEQFF

v_gene: TRBV18
abundance: .
j_gene: TRBJ1-1
d_gene: .
CDR3nt: TGTGCCAGCTCACCACGGGGGGTGAACACTGAAGCTTTCTTT
CDR3aa: CASSPRGVNTEAFF

v_gene: TRBV4-2
abundance: .
j_gene: TRBJ1-2
d_gene: .
CDR3nt: TGTGCCAGCAGCCAAGTCGAAGGGCGGGGCTATGGCTACACCTTC
CDR3aa: CASSQVEGRGYGYTF

v_gene: TRBV6-6
abundance: few
j_gene: TRBJ2-1
d_gene: TRBD2
CDR3nt: TGTGCCAGCATTAGCGGGCCTTACAATGAGCAGTTCTTC
CDR3aa: CASISGPYNEQFF

v_gene: TRBV7-2
abundance: .
j_gene: TRBJ1-4
d_gene: .
CDR3nt: TGTGCCAGCAGCCCGAGGGCCCGCAGTCACGAACTGTTTTTT
CDR3aa: CASSPRARSHELFF

v_gene: TRBV5-6
abundance: .
j_gene: TRBJ2-1
d_gene: .
CDR3nt: TGTGCCAGCAGCTTGTTTCAGTCCTACAATGAGCAGTTCTTC
CDR3aa: CASSLFQSYNEQFF

v_gene: TRBV5-6
abundance: .
j_gene: TRBJ2-1
d_gene: .
CDR3nt: TGTGCCAGCAACCCTTGGTGGGCCGAAACTTACAATGAGCAGTTCTTC
CDR3aa: CASNPWWAETYNEQFF

v_gene: TRBV6-1
abundance: .
j_gene: TRBJ1-1
d_gene: .
CDR3nt: TGTGCCAGCAGTGAATGGGGGACTGAAGCTTTCTTT
CDR3aa: CASSEWGTEAFF

v_gene: TRBV12-3/TRBV12-4
abundance: .
j_gene: TRBJ1-5
d_gene: .
CDR3nt: TGTGCCAGCCAGTCCGGGAGCAATCAGCCCCAGCATTTT
CDR3aa: CASQSGSNQPQHF

v_gene: TRBV14
abundance: .
j_gene: TRBJ2-3
d_gene: .
CDR3nt: TGTGCCAGCAGCCAGGGCTCTTTACGCGCAAAACGGTCCACAGATACGCAGTATTTT
CDR3aa: CASSQGSLRAKRSTDTQYF

v_gene: TRBV12-5
abundance: .
j_gene: TRBJ1-2
d_gene: .
CDR3nt: TGTGCTAGTGGTTTGCCCGACGATGGCGTAGGCTACACCTTC
CDR3aa: CASGLPDDGVGYTF

v_gene: TRBV19
abundance: .
j_gene: TRBJ2-5
d_gene: TRBD1
CDR3nt: TGTGCCAGTAGTCAGTACAGGGGTGAGACCCAGTACTTC
CDR3aa: CASSQYRGETQYF